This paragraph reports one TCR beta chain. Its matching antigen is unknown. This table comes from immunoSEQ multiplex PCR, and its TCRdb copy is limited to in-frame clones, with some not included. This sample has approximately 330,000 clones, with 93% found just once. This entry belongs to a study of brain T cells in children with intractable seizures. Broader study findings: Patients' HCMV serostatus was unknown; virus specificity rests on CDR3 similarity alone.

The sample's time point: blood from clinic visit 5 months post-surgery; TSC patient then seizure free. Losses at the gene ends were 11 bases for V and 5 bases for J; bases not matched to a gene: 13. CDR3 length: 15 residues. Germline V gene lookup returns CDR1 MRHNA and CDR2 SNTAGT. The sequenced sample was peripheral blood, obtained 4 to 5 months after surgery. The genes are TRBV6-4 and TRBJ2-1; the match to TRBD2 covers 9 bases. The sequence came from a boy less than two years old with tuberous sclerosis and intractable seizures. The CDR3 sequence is CAGPPGLAANNEQFF. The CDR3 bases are TGTGCCGGACCGCCGGGACTAGCAGCCAACAATGAGCAGTTCTTC.